This T cell receptor beta chain originates from a study of cytomegalovirus exposure and HLA in healthy donors. Study-level information: Prior work identified more than 90 million unique TCR beta sequences in around 170 million T cells. Findings and limits, study-wide: In vitro, three CMV-associated chains proved specific for CMV antigens.

The germline V gene has CDR1 KGHSH and CDR2 LQKENI. This CDR3 is built from 15 residues. The ends were cut back, 4 bases at V and 2 bases at J, with 15 bases in the middle. This PCR relied on a set of 60 Vbeta primers and 13 Jbeta primers. The repertoire was sequenced with immunoSEQ multiplex PCR; TCRdb's copy has only in-frame clones and lacks some. This table holds roughly 170,000 clones, around 83% found once. Comments on this clone: Its antigen is unidentified.

The J gene is TRBJ2-7, the V gene TRBV18, with TRBD2 as a possible D gene (6 bases). The specimen was PBMCs. The TCR was taken from a man aged 50 or older in good health and CMV-seronegative. The CDR3 is CASSLQGGGAYEQYF. The CDR3 DNA sequence: TGTGCCAGCTCACTTCAGGGCGGCGGGGCCTACGAGCAGTACTTC.